Included here is one T cell receptor (beta chain) sequence, with context. Those enrolled in Seattle joined during active infection and were followed longitudinally afterward. Germline V gene sequence: CDR1 SNHLY, CDR2 FYNNEI. The CDR3 loop spans 14 amino acids. Trimming removed 4 bases from V and 6 bases from J; junction bases left unmatched: 6. The entry originates in a study of blood T cell repertoires in COVID-19. The wider study: Acute and convalescent COVID-19 samples came from the United States, Italy and Spain. From T cells, B-cell-depleted T cells, or PBMCs came the material, which was cDNA or gDNA.

How the authors handled the data: Researchers report that nucleated cell counts were estimated from reference gene primer amplification. This table comes from immunoSEQ multiplex PCR, and its TCRdb copy is limited to in-frame clones, with some not included. V and J calls and clone size are copied from that table; D and trimming were computed from the DNA. This table has around 210,000 clones, about 80% appearing once. The chain is built from TRBV2 and TRBJ1-5, with 7 bases matching TRBD1. Input material: peripheral blood. This TCR derives from a woman of 80 years or more with COVID-19, enrolled during active disease. The CDR3 protein is CASSGRQGSQPQHF. CDR3 bases: TGTGCCAGCAGTGGCAGACAGGGAAGTCAGCCCCAGCATTTT.